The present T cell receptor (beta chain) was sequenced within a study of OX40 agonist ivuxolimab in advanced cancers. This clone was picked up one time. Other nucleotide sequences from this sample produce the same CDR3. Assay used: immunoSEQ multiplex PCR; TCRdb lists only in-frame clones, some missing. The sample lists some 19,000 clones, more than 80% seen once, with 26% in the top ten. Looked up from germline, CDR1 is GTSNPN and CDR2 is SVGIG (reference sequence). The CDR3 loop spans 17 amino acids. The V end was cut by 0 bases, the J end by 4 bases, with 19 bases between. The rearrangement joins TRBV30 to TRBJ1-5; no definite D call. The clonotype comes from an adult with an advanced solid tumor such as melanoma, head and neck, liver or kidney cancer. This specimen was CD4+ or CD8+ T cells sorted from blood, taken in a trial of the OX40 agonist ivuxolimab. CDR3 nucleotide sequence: TGTGCCTGGAGTGTAGGAATTGGTGGGTTGCCGAATCAGCCCCAGCATTTT. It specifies CAWSVGIGGLPNQPQHF.